The present T cell receptor (beta chain) was sequenced within a study of lung T cells in sarcoidosis with Löfgren's syndrome. A word on this clonotype: The junction departs from germline at one end; a sequencing error may be responsible.

Germline V CDR1 and CDR2: DFQATT, SNEGSKA (reference sequence). This CDR3 has 13 residues. TCRdb recomputed calls from the reads with MiXCR, one row per CDR3 protein. The data contain tens of thousands of distinct CDR3 sequences, 21% of them seen just once; the ten biggest clones take up approximately 2.1%. The TCR comes from a human donor with sarcoidosis (Löfgren's syndrome or another form), or a control subject (not recorded which). The chain carries TRBV20-1 and TRBJ2-3, with 8 bases matching TRBD2. The source material was CD4+ T cells from PBMCs. The CDR3 region is CSAPGGSTDMQYF. The CDR3, as DNA: TGCAGTGCCCCGGGGGGGAGCACAGATATGCAGTATTTT.